This TCR beta chain was observed in a study of CD8 T cells in ankylosing spondylitis. TCRdb redid the calling of the 5' RACE reads with MiXCR, one entry per CDR3 protein. Here the sample spans fewer than 250,000 distinct CDR3 sequences, under 12% being singletons. CDR3 length: 14 amino acids. CDR1 DFQATT and CDR2 SNEGSKA come from the germline V gene (reference sequence). Between the trimmed V and J ends, which lost 6 bases and 2 bases, there was a span of 16 bases. This clonotype was recorded at least ten times. This TCR came from a male donor with ankylosing spondylitis or in good health (not recorded which). This rearrangement joins TRBV20-1 to TRBJ2-5, with D possibly TRBD2 on 5 matching bases. Material: blood, either unsorted or a sorted T cell fraction (not recorded which). CDR3 amino acids: CSATSSGFQETQYF. DNA for the CDR3: TGCAGTGCCACCTCCTCGGGGTTTCAAGAGACCCAGTACTTC.